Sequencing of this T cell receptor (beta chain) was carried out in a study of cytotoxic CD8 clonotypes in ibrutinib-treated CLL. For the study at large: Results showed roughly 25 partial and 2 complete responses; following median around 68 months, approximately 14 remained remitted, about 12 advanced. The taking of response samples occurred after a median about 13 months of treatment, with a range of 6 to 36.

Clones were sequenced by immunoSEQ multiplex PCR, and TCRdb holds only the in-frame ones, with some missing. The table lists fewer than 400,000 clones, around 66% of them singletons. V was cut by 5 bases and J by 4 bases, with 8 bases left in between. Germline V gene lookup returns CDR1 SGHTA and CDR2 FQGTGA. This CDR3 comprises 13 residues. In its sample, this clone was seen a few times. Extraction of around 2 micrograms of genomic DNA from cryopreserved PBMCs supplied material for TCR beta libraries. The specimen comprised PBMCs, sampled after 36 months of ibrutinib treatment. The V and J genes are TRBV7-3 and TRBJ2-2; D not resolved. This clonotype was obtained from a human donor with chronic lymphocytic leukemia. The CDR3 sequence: CASSTTGTGELFF. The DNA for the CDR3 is TGTGCCAGCAGCACGACCGGCACCGGGGAGCTGTTTTTT.